Listed below are T cell receptor beta chains from one sample, sequenced in a study of T cell repertoires in ileal Crohn's disease. The repertoire was sequenced with immunoSEQ multiplex PCR; TCRdb's copy has only in-frame clones and lacks some. Found here are approximately 13,000 clones, approximately 90% of them singletons; the top ten hold over 3.5%. Sequenced: ileal tissue. The receptors were gathered from an adult with Crohn's disease. Both conserved end residues are part of each CDR3. D genes are given only for firm matches. Size is stated for part of the rows, as once, few or many counts, or as a class when the clone is expanded.

cdr3_nt: TGTGCCAGCAGCTTGCGGACTGAAGCTTTCTTT; cdr3_aa: CASSLRTEAFF; cdr3_length: 11; clone_size: .; v_call: TRBV5-6; j_call: TRBJ1-1; d_call: .
cdr3_nt: TGTGCCAGCAGTGAGGGGTCCGGAGGGTCCTACGAGCAGTACTTC; cdr3_aa: CASSEGSGGSYEQYF; cdr3_length: 15; clone_size: once; v_call: TRBV6-1; j_call: TRBJ2-7; d_call: .
cdr3_nt: TGTGCCAGCAGCGGAAGGGTGACTATTGTTTCCTCTGAGCAGTTCTTC; cdr3_aa: CASSGRVTIVSSEQFF; cdr3_length: 16; clone_size: .; v_call: TRBV9; j_call: TRBJ2-1; d_call: .
cdr3_nt: TGTGCCAGCAGTGAAAACCCGGGGGTCGAGACCCAGTACTTC; cdr3_aa: CASSENPGVETQYF; cdr3_length: 14; clone_size: .; v_call: TRBV2; j_call: TRBJ2-5; d_call: .
cdr3_nt: TGTGCCAGCAGCCAAACAAACTATGACTCTGGAAACACCATATATTTT; cdr3_aa: CASSQTNYDSGNTIYF; cdr3_length: 16; clone_size: .; v_call: TRBV5-4; j_call: TRBJ1-3; d_call: .
cdr3_nt: TGTGCCAGCAGTGAAGGGCAAGCGGGAGAGACCCAGTACTTC; cdr3_aa: CASSEGQAGETQYF; cdr3_length: 14; clone_size: .; v_call: TRBV6-1; j_call: TRBJ2-5; d_call: .
cdr3_nt: TGTGCCACCGTAATAACCCCCAGGCCCTACGAGCAGTACTTC; cdr3_aa: CATVITPRPYEQYF; cdr3_length: 14; clone_size: .; v_call: TRBV12-1; j_call: TRBJ2-7; d_call: .
cdr3_nt: TGTGCCAGCAGCTGGACAGCTAAGAACACTGAAGCTTTCTTT; cdr3_aa: CASSWTAKNTEAFF; cdr3_length: 14; clone_size: .; v_call: TRBV7-2; j_call: TRBJ1-1; d_call: .
cdr3_nt: TGCAGTGCTCTCAGGGTTACTGAAGCTTTCTTT; cdr3_aa: CSALRVTEAFF; cdr3_length: 11; clone_size: .; v_call: TRBV20-1; j_call: TRBJ1-1; d_call: .
cdr3_nt: TGTGCCAGCAGGAGCCCAGGGATGAACACTGAAGCTTTCTTT; cdr3_aa: CASRSPGMNTEAFF; cdr3_length: 14; clone_size: .; v_call: TRBV6-1; j_call: TRBJ1-1; d_call: .
cdr3_nt: TGCGCCAGCAGCTTTCCTCATCGGGAGACCCAGTACTTC; cdr3_aa: CASSFPHRETQYF; cdr3_length: 13; clone_size: .; v_call: TRBV5-1; j_call: TRBJ2-5; d_call: .
cdr3_nt: TGTGCCAGCAGGGGGGGGGATGAAACTGAAGCTTTCTTT; cdr3_aa: CASRGGDETEAFF; cdr3_length: 13; clone_size: .; v_call: TRBV7-3; j_call: TRBJ1-1; d_call: .
cdr3_nt: TGTGCCAGCAGCCCCGGAGCGAGCGACACCGGGGAGCTGTTTTTT; cdr3_aa: CASSPGASDTGELFF; cdr3_length: 15; clone_size: .; v_call: TRBV11-3; j_call: TRBJ2-2; d_call: .
cdr3_nt: TGCGCCAGCAGCCCCTTTGCGACTAGCGGGAGTAATGAGCAGTTCTTC; cdr3_aa: CASSPFATSGSNEQFF; cdr3_length: 16; clone_size: few; v_call: TRBV4-3; j_call: TRBJ2-1; d_call: TRBD2
cdr3_nt: TGTGCCAGCAGCCAAGATACGAGAGCGGGGGGGCGGGAGCAGTACTTC; cdr3_aa: CASSQDTRAGGREQYF; cdr3_length: 16; clone_size: .; v_call: TRBV4-2; j_call: TRBJ2-7; d_call: TRBD2
cdr3_nt: TGTGCCAGCAGTCCACAGGGCGGCGGCACTGAAGCTTTCTTT; cdr3_aa: CASSPQGGGTEAFF; cdr3_length: 14; clone_size: .; v_call: TRBV6-1; j_call: TRBJ1-1; d_call: .
cdr3_nt: TGCGCCAGCAGCTTGGTCACTAGCGGGAGCAATGAGCAGTTCTTC; cdr3_aa: CASSLVTSGSNEQFF; cdr3_length: 15; clone_size: .; v_call: TRBV5-1; j_call: TRBJ2-1; d_call: TRBD2
cdr3_nt: TGTGCCAGCAGCTTGAAAAGAGGGACAGGGGAGTTAGGCACTGAAGCTTTCTTT; cdr3_aa: CASSLKRGTGELGTEAFF; cdr3_length: 18; clone_size: .; v_call: TRBV5-6; j_call: TRBJ1-1; d_call: TRBD1
cdr3_nt: TGTGCCAGCCCCGAGGGGACTCTCTCCTACAATGAGCAGTTCTTC; cdr3_aa: CASPEGTLSYNEQFF; cdr3_length: 15; clone_size: .; v_call: TRBV6-6; j_call: TRBJ2-1; d_call: .
cdr3_nt: TGTGCCAGCAGCGGCACAGGGGGCTGGGTCGGCTACACCTTC; cdr3_aa: CASSGTGGWVGYTF; cdr3_length: 14; clone_size: .; v_call: TRBV2; j_call: TRBJ1-2; d_call: TRBD1
cdr3_nt: TGTGCCAGTACAAACAGGGGTAATCAGCCCCAGCATTTT; cdr3_aa: CASTNRGNQPQHF; cdr3_length: 13; clone_size: .; v_call: TRBV19; j_call: TRBJ1-5; d_call: TRBD1
cdr3_nt: TGTGCCAGCAGCCGAGGGGGTTTGCGAGGGAATGAAAAACTGTTTTTT; cdr3_aa: CASSRGGLRGNEKLFF; cdr3_length: 16; clone_size: .; v_call: TRBV2; j_call: TRBJ1-4; d_call: .